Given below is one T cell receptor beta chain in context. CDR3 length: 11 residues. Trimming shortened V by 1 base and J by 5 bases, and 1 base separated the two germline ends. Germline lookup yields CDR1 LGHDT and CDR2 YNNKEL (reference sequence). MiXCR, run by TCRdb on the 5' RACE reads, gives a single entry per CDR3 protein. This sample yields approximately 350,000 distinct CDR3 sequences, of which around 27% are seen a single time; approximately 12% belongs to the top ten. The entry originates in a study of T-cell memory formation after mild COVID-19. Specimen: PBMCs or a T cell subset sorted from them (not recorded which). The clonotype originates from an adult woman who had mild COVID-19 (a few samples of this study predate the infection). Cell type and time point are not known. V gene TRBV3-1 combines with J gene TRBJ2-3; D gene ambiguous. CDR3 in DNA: TGTGCCAGCAGCCAAGTAGATACGCAGTATTTT. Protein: CASSQVDTQYF.